Each of the 8 T cell receptor beta chains below was sequenced from the same sample in a study of blood T cell repertoires in COVID-19. Using immunoSEQ multiplex PCR, the repertoire was profiled, and TCRdb retains in-frame clones only, with some absent. Of over 250,000 clones in the sample, around 84% were seen once. What was sequenced was PBMCs or T cells enriched from blood (not recorded which). Receptors originate from a man in his forties who had been exposed to COVID-19.

The rearrangement links TRBV6-6 to TRBJ1-5, with D maybe TRBD1 (6 bases). Between the trimmed V and J ends, which lost 0 bases and 5 bases, there was a span of 14 bases. CDR3 length equals 16 residues. Germline V lookup: CDR1 MNHNY, CDR2 SVGAGI (reference sequence). For the CDR3, the DNA is TGTGCCAGCAGTTACTCTTCCGGGGGGCTCGATCAGCCCCAGCATTTT. Its protein is CASSYSSGGLDQPQHF.

The chain is built from TRBV3-1 (or the pseudogene TRBV3-2) and TRBJ2-7; 7 positions match TRBD2. The CDR3 spans 17 residues. Germline CDR1 LGHDT, CDR2 YNNKEL (reference sequence). With V trimmed by 0 bases and J by 2 bases, 10 bases remained unmatched. DNA of the CDR3: TGTGCCAGCAGCCAAGATAACCCGCTAGCGGCTGCCTACGAGCAGTACTTC. The encoded protein is CASSQDNPLAAAYEQYF.

The V call is TRBV19, the J call TRBJ2-1, with TRBD1 matching over 9 bases. The CDR3 has 16 amino acids. With 5 bases clipped from V and 7 bases from J, the junction kept 12 bases outside the gene matches. From germline, CDR1 is LNHDA and CDR2 SQIVND (reference sequence). Here the CDR3 DNA reads TGTGCCAGTAGTCCTACAGGGACAGGGAGGAGAAATGAGCAGTTCTTC. Translating gives CASSPTGTGRRNEQFF.

The genes are TRBV5-1 and TRBJ1-5, with TRBD1 identical over 8 bases. Germline loops: CDR1 SGHRS, CDR2 YFSETQ. CDR3 length: 15 residues. Unmatched junction bases numbered 9, after V lost 4 bases and J lost 6 bases. The CDR3 is CASSSGQGGGQPQHF. Here the CDR3 DNA reads TGCGCCAGCAGCAGCGGACAGGGCGGGGGTCAGCCCCAGCATTTT.

The chain couples TRBV7-2 to TRBJ1-4, with a tentative D call TRBD1 (5 bases). V was shortened by 5 bases and J by 8 bases, with 15 bases between the two germline ends. CDR1 and CDR2 from the germline V gene are SGHTA and FQGNSA. The CDR3 sequence is 14 residues long. The CDR3 here is CASSTGDVGEKLFF. The DNA of the CDR3 is TGTGCCAGCAGCACAGGTGATGTCGGGGAAAAACTGTTTTTT.

The chain employs TRBV6-1 and TRBJ1-1; D is ambiguous. Germline CDR1 MNHNS, CDR2 SASEGT. V was clipped by 1 base and J by 5 bases, with 8 bases between them. This CDR3 has 13 amino acids. CDR3 sequence (DNA): TGTGCCAGCAGTGAAGGCAGAAGAACTGAAGCTTTCTTT. Amino acid sequence: CASSEGRRTEAFF.

The chain uses TRBV7-8 and TRBJ2-2; possible D gene TRBD1, 5 bases. V was trimmed by 1 base and J by 5 bases, leaving 11 bases between them. The CDR3 has 15 residues. The germline gives CDR1 SGHVS, CDR2 FQNEAQ. CDR3 DNA sequence: TGTGCCAGCAGCTTAGGGCAGGGTACTACCGGGGAGCTGTTTTTT. Translation: CASSLGQGTTGELFF. The entire variable domain, with the rest obtained from reference TRBV7-8 and TRBJ2-2, is as follows: GAGVSQSPRYKVAKRGQDVALRCDPISGHVSLFWYQQALGQGPEFLTYFQNEAQLDKSGLPSDRFFAERPEGSVSTLKIQRTQQEDSAVYLCASSLGQGTTGELFFGEGSRLTVL.

The rearrangement uses TRBV5-4 and TRBJ2-2, with 9 nucleotides matching TRBD1. Germline V gene sequence: CDR1 SGHNT, CDR2 YYREEE (reference sequence). The CDR3 length is 15 residues. Losses at the gene ends were 4 bases for V and 4 bases for J; bases not matched to a gene: 5. The CDR3: CASSRRDRVTGELFF. Written as DNA, the CDR3 is TGTGCCAGCAGCCGCCGGGACAGGGTCACCGGGGAGCTGTTTTTT.